The source of this T cell receptor (beta chain) is a study of PD-1 blockade in classical Hodgkin lymphoma (dated by TCRdb to 2020 to 2022). Concerning the study at large: Nivolumab dosing was 3 mg/kg intravenously every 2 weeks, continuing until either disease progression or unacceptable toxicity. The study used CyTOF and TCR beta sequencing to define a peripheral blood immune signature of response to PD-1 blockade in classical Hodgkin lymphoma.

In regard to this clone: Its antigen has not been determined. It has no much larger one-base neighbor in the sample; base qualities were not kept.

In the germline V gene (reference sequence), CDR1 corresponds to SEHNR and CDR2 to FQNEAQ. From the cysteine through the phenylalanine, the CDR3 covers 15 amino acids. Only the CDR3 portion is preserved as DNA: 45 bases, with reading frame beginning at the first base. Deletion took 2 bases off V and 7 bases off J, with a span of 15 bases between the germline ends. Genomic DNA was isolated using the Qiagen DNeasy kit from unsorted PBMCs as well as from negatively selected CD4+ and CD8+ fractions. TCR beta CDR3 regions were subjected to amplification by immunoSEQ multiplex PCR with primers that anneal to V and J segments. A synthetic immune receptor repertoire was used to minimize amplification bias, and remaining bias was computationally removed after sequencing. For the original study's pipeline: Custom Python scripts were used to quantify repertoire diversity as the Shannon entropy index. The unsorted, CD4+ and CD8+ repertoires were each analyzed separately, with the exception of combined analyses, where CD4+ and CD8+ sequences were merged in silico. A clone counted as expanded when the clone's frequency after treatment rose at least 2-fold relative to C1D1, and clones undetected at baseline were given a pseudocount of 0.5. Clones with 0 or 1 copy at C1D1 were defined as singleton clones, while clones with 2 or more copies were defined as non-singleton clones. By matching protein sequences in sorted samples from the same patient, clones expanded in unsorted samples were annotated as CD4+, CD8+ or unknown. Diversity changes from C1D1 to C4D1 were tested in paired samples using Wilcoxon tests. TCRdb stores this immuneACCESS table with in-frame sequences only. Part of the clones is absent; in the studies checked, under half of the shortfall reflects unresolved V genes, and no reason is known for the rest. For V, J and clone size, that table is used; D and trimming come from the DNA. This sample holds some 53,000 clones; roughly 86% were observed only once. The ten largest clones add up to 6.5% to 8% of the sample.

Points the paper makes about the study in general: Baseline TCR diversity was reported to be lower in newly diagnosed patients than in healthy donors and to be lower still in relapsed/refractory patients. Only a single clinical trial cohort was studied, and what caused the repertoire differences, possibly disease activity or prior therapy, remained undefined. Trial patients achieving complete response had baseline diversity similar to newly diagnosed patients, whereas partial responders and progressors had significantly lower diversity. Lower diversity was observed in patients in whom nivolumab was started less than 1 year after ASCT, and these patients were excluded from later analyses so that confounding by immune reconstitution would be avoided. A significant rise by C4D1 was seen in CD4+ but not CD8+ TCR diversity (p=0.0027 vs p=0.16), with the rise being most apparent in complete responders (p=0.02).

The time point label of this sample denotes: cycle 4 day 1 (C4D1), after less than 7 weeks of nivolumab. Relapse after autologous stem cell transplantation had occurred in all trial patients, and cohorts A, B and C were distinguished by prior brentuximab vedotin exposure. The trial cohort included 55 to 65 patients with relapsed/refractory classical Hodgkin lymphoma, and each patient had a best overall response of complete response, partial response or progressive disease. Single-agent nivolumab was administered to trial patients in the multi-cohort phase II CheckMate 205 trial. An independent review committee assessed best overall response by applying the 2007 International Working Group response criteria. Trial PBMCs were collected just before the start of nivolumab (C1D1) and during therapy at cycle 2 day 1 and cycle 4 day 1. Peripheral blood was collected in 8 mL Vacutainer Cell Preparation Tubes, from which PBMCs were isolated by centrifugation and then cryopreserved.

The chain links TRBV7-9 with TRBJ2-1, with no D gene named confidently. The sample in question was peripheral blood mononuclear cells (PBMCs), obtained before the fourth cycle of nivolumab. The receptor's source is a human donor with classical Hodgkin lymphoma. In nucleotides, the sequence is TGTGCCAGCAGCTTACCAATGCGGTATGGGAATGAGCAGTTCTTC. Its coded protein is CASSLPMRYGNEQFF.